Listed below are T cell receptor beta chains from one sample, sequenced in a study of T cell responses to AZD1222 COVID-19 vaccine. Clones were sequenced by immunoSEQ multiplex PCR, and TCRdb holds only the in-frame ones, with some missing. The sample has fewer than 150,000 clones, roughly 91% seen once; the top ten hold approximately 6.8%. Sequences were derived from peripheral blood, sampled 28 days after the second AZD1222 dose. The receptor source for this set is an adult who received the AZD1222 COVID-19 vaccine. CDR3s include the opening cysteine and the closing phenylalanine or tryptophan. D genes are given only for firm matches. Expanded clones get a size class; other rows say once, few or many, or leave the size out.

>TRBJ1-5|TRBV5-5|NA|NA
CASSTLHNQPQHF
TGTGCCAGCAGCACCCTTCACAATCAGCCCCAGCATTTT
>TRBJ2-5|TRBV2|once|TRBD2
CASSVAGAQETQYF
TGTGCCAGCAGTGTAGCGGGCGCTCAAGAGACCCAGTACTTC
>TRBJ1-5|TRBV21-1|NA|NA
CASSKVNGGDRTGQPQHF
TGTGCCAGCAGCAAAGTTAACGGGGGTGACAGAACTGGTCAGCCCCAGCATTTT
>TRBJ2-5|TRBV5-4|NA|TRBD2
CASSREVAGYQETQYF
TGTGCCAGCAGCAGGGAGGTAGCGGGGTACCAAGAGACCCAGTACTTC
>TRBJ1-3|TRBV7-8|once|NA
CASSLRSSGNTIYF
TGTGCCAGCAGCTTACGGAGCTCTGGAAACACCATATATTTT
>TRBJ1-2|TRBV12-3/TRBV12-4|few|NA
CASSLYISGYTF
TGTGCCAGCAGTTTATATATATCTGGCTACACCTTC
>TRBJ1-2|TRBV18|few|NA
CASSPVDTDKLGYTF
TGTGCCAGCTCACCCGTAGACACGGACAAGCTAGGCTACACCTTC
>TRBJ1-2|TRBV6-1|NA|NA
CASSAVEERTLFNYGYTF
TGTGCCAGCAGTGCCGTTGAGGAAAGGACACTTTTTAACTATGGCTACACCTTC
>TRBJ2-1|TRBV5-1|NA|TRBD1
CASRAGTGIHNEQFF
TGCGCCAGCAGGGCTGGGACAGGGATTCACAATGAGCAGTTCTTC
>TRBJ2-2|TRBV6-5|NA|TRBD2
CASRAGLATGELFF
TGTGCCAGCAGGGCGGGACTAGCGACCGGGGAGCTGTTTTTT
>TRBJ2-1|TRBV9|NA|NA
CASSRQRSYNEQFF
TGTGCCAGCAGCCGACAGCGTTCCTACAATGAGCAGTTCTTC
>TRBJ1-1|TRBV15|NA|TRBD1
CATSSPDRGTEAFF
TGTGCCACCAGCAGCCCCGACAGGGGAACTGAAGCTTTCTTT
>TRBJ2-1|TRBV5-4|NA|NA
CASSQKGGLADEQFF
TGTGCCAGCAGCCAAAAAGGAGGCTTAGCCGATGAGCAGTTCTTC
>TRBJ2-2|TRBV24-1|NA|NA
CATIRGVTGELFF
TGTGCCACCATAAGGGGAGTGACCGGGGAGCTGTTTTTT
>TRBJ2-7|TRBV30|NA|NA
CAWNRDSDEQYF
TGTGCCTGGAATCGGGATTCTGACGAGCAGTACTTC
>TRBJ1-2|TRBV7-8|NA|NA
CASSPEMLRADGYTF
TGTGCCAGCAGCCCCGAGATGCTGAGGGCGGATGGCTACACCTTC
>TRBJ1-6|TRBV5-4|NA|TRBD1
CASSRFGTGKNSPLHF
TGTGCCAGCAGCCGCTTTGGGACAGGGAAAAATTCACCCCTCCACTTT
>TRBJ2-1|TRBV18|NA|NA
CASSPPGAGEQFF
TGTGCCAGCTCACCACCCGGGGCGGGGGAGCAGTTCTTC
>TRBJ2-3|TRBV5-4|once|TRBD2
CAWNPGGTSGLDTQYF
TGTGCCTGGAACCCTGGTGGGACTAGCGGTTTAGATACGCAGTATTTT
>TRBJ1-5|TRBV7-2|NA|NA
CASSLGQGKGSNQPQHF
TGTGCCAGCAGCTTAGGTCAGGGGAAAGGCAGCAATCAGCCCCAGCATTTT
>TRBJ1-1|TRBV30|NA|NA
CAWSKGGVTEAFF
TGTGCCTGGAGTAAAGGAGGGGTAACTGAAGCTTTCTTT
>TRBJ2-1|TRBV6-4|NA|TRBD1
CASSALPGQGAREQFF
TGTGCCAGCAGCGCCCTACCGGGACAGGGGGCAAGGGAGCAGTTCTTC
>TRBJ2-2|TRBV7-9|NA|NA
CASGSHGGPGELFF
TGTGCCAGCGGTTCTCATGGGGGTCCCGGGGAGCTGTTTTTT
>TRBJ1-1|TRBV7-9|NA|NA
CASSDRLGVTEAFF
TGTGCCAGCAGCGACAGGTTAGGGGTGACTGAAGCTTTCTTT
>TRBJ2-7|TRBV2|few|NA
CASSFDGYEQYF
TGTGCCAGCAGTTTTGACGGCTACGAGCAGTACTTC
>TRBJ1-1|TRBV5-1|NA|NA
CASADQENTEAFF
TGCGCCAGCGCAGATCAGGAGAACACTGAAGCTTTCTTT
>TRBJ2-1|TRBV30|NA|NA
CAWKNLRGTANEQFF
TGTGCCTGGAAGAATTTGAGAGGTACAGCAAACGAGCAGTTCTTC
>TRBJ1-1|TRBV14|NA|NA
CASSVSGQAFF
TGTGCCAGCAGCGTCTCGGGCCAAGCTTTCTTT
>TRBJ1-6|TRBV3-1/TRBV3-2|NA|TRBD1
CASSRKTGGIYNSPLHF
TGTGCCAGCAGCCGCAAGACAGGGGGAATATATAATTCACCCCTCCACTTT
>TRBJ2-7|TRBV28|NA|NA
CASSLQGYEQYF
TGTGCCAGCAGTTTACAGGGGTACGAGCAGTACTTC
>TRBJ1-6|TRBV19|once|NA
CASQRGPRNSPLHF
TGTGCCAGTCAGCGCGGACCACGGAATTCACCCCTCCACTTT
>TRBJ1-1|TRBV7-9|NA|NA
CASSLIGGNTEAFF
TGTGCCAGCAGTTTAATAGGGGGAAACACTGAAGCTTTCTTT
>TRBJ2-7|TRBV29-1|NA|TRBD1
CSVGTGTYEQYF
TGCAGCGTGGGGACAGGGACCTACGAGCAGTACTTC
>TRBJ2-2|TRBV28|NA|NA
CASSWGANTGELFF
TGTGCCAGCAGTTGGGGGGCGAACACCGGGGAGCTGTTTTTT
>TRBJ2-1|TRBV27|NA|NA
CASSSSVSSYNEQFF
TGTGCCAGCAGTTCTTCAGTGAGCTCCTACAATGAGCAGTTCTTC
>TRBJ1-4|TRBV2|NA|TRBD1
CASDRGQEKLFF
TGTGCCAGTGACAGGGGGCAGGAAAAACTGTTTTTT
>TRBJ2-2|TRBV6-5|NA|NA
CASSPLPGTGELFF
TGTGCCAGCAGTCCTCTCCCGGGTACCGGGGAGCTGTTTTTT
>TRBJ2-2|TRBV30|NA|NA
CAWSVQGTGELFF
TGTGCCTGGAGTGTACAGGGTACCGGGGAGCTGTTTTTT
>TRBJ1-2|TRBV27|NA|NA
CASSTKSGTLIYTF
TGTGCCAGCAGTACAAAATCAGGGACTTTGATCTACACCTTC
>TRBJ1-3|TRBV7-2|NA|NA
CASSQRRGGNTIYF
TGTGCCAGCAGCCAGAGGAGGGGGGGAAACACCATATATTTT
>TRBJ1-2|TRBV5-6|NA|NA
CASSAGTAFNYGYTF
TGTGCCAGCAGCGCGGGGACCGCCTTTAACTATGGCTACACCTTC
>TRBJ2-1|TRBV12-3/TRBV12-4|once|NA
CASTHIGEQFF
TGTGCCAGCACCCATATTGGTGAGCAGTTCTTC
>TRBJ1-6|TRBV30|NA|NA
CAWSALRAESSYNSPLHF
TGTGCCTGGAGTGCTTTAAGGGCGGAAAGCTCCTATAATTCACCCCTCCACTTT
>TRBJ2-1|TRBV14|NA|TRBD2
CASSQALAGGIFF
TGTGCCAGCAGCCAAGCGCTAGCGGGGGGGATCTTCTTC
>TRBJ1-4|TRBV28|NA|NA
CASRTPSLSEKLFF
TGTGCCAGCAGGACACCCAGCCTGAGTGAAAAACTGTTTTTT
>TRBJ1-2|TRBV12-3/TRBV12-4|once|NA
CASSLWGTYGYTF
TGTGCCAGCAGTTTATGGGGGACATATGGCTACACCTTC
>TRBJ2-6|TRBV5-1|NA|NA
CASSRGLGANVLTF
TGCGCCAGCAGCCGGGGGTTGGGGGCCAACGTCCTGACTTTC
>TRBJ1-3|TRBV7-9|few|NA
CASSFGTSGNTIYF
TGTGCCAGCAGCTTTGGTACTTCTGGAAACACCATATATTTT
>TRBJ1-2|TRBV7-2|NA|NA
CASSLEGRGRNGYTF
TGTGCCAGCAGCTTAGAGGGCAGGGGAAGGAATGGCTACACCTTC
>TRBJ1-2|TRBV7-2|NA|TRBD1
CASSLSGGENYGYTF
TGTGCCAGCAGCTTATCAGGGGGCGAGAACTATGGCTACACCTTC
>TRBJ2-3|TRBV2|NA|NA
CASSPGTDTQYF
TGTGCCAGCAGCCCCGGCACAGATACGCAGTATTTT
>TRBJ2-1|TRBV30|NA|TRBD2
CAWKSGGSYNEQFF
TGTGCCTGGAAGTCGGGGGGCTCCTACAATGAGCAGTTCTTC
>TRBJ1-1|TRBV5-1|NA|NA
CASSIDRSRAFF
TGCGCCAGCAGCATCGACAGGTCCCGGGCTTTCTTT
>TRBJ1-2|TRBV4-1|NA|NA
CASSQESGVVRYTF
TGCGCCAGCAGCCAAGAATCCGGGGTAGTTAGATACACCTTC
>TRBJ2-1|TRBV7-9|once|TRBD1
CASSSGQGVNEQFF
TGTGCCAGCAGCTCTGGACAGGGGGTCAATGAGCAGTTCTTC
>TRBJ1-5|TRBV6-5|once|NA
CASSLTNQPQHF
TGTGCCAGCAGTTTAACAAATCAGCCCCAGCATTTT
>TRBJ2-7|TRBV11-3|few|NA
CASSLEGSSYEQYF
TGTGCCAGCAGCTTAGAGGGAAGCTCCTACGAGCAGTACTTC
>TRBJ2-2|TRBV7-9|NA|NA
CASSPGGSGELFF
TGTGCCAGCAGCCCAGGGGGGTCCGGGGAGCTGTTTTTT
>TRBJ2-7|TRBV21-1|NA|NA
CASTIYDYQTYEQYF
TGTGCCAGCACCATCTACGACTACCAGACCTACGAGCAGTACTTC